This TCR beta chain was identified during a study of human T cells and chemical hapten exposure. The overall study: Researchers reported sensitizing a roughly 2 cm by roughly 2 cm upper inner arm skin site with 2% DPC.

This clonotype was counted only a few times. One end of the junction fails to match germline, which may point to a read error. Time point of the sample: patch test 1, 2 weeks after DPC sensitization. Treatment in this sample: therapeutic diphenylcyclopropenone sensitization with weekly scalp DPC. CDR3 length: 18 amino acids. Germline loops: CDR1 SGHRS, CDR2 YFSETQ. TCRdb processed the RACE reads anew with MiXCR; each CDR3 protein has one entry. Among about 120,000 distinct CDR3 sequences listed, 12% were seen once. This receptor was taken from a woman in her 50s with alopecia areata. Some clones in this sample may be carry-over from other donors' samples. This chain connects TRBV5-1 to TRBJ2-6; no clear D. Sequencing used whole blood, obtained in connection with sensitization to the hapten diphenylcyclopropenone (DPC). CDR3 nucleotides: TGCGCCAGCAGCCCCCTCCCCGGCGCCCACTCTGCGGCCAACGTCCTGACTTTC. Protein: CASSPLPGAHSAANVLTF.